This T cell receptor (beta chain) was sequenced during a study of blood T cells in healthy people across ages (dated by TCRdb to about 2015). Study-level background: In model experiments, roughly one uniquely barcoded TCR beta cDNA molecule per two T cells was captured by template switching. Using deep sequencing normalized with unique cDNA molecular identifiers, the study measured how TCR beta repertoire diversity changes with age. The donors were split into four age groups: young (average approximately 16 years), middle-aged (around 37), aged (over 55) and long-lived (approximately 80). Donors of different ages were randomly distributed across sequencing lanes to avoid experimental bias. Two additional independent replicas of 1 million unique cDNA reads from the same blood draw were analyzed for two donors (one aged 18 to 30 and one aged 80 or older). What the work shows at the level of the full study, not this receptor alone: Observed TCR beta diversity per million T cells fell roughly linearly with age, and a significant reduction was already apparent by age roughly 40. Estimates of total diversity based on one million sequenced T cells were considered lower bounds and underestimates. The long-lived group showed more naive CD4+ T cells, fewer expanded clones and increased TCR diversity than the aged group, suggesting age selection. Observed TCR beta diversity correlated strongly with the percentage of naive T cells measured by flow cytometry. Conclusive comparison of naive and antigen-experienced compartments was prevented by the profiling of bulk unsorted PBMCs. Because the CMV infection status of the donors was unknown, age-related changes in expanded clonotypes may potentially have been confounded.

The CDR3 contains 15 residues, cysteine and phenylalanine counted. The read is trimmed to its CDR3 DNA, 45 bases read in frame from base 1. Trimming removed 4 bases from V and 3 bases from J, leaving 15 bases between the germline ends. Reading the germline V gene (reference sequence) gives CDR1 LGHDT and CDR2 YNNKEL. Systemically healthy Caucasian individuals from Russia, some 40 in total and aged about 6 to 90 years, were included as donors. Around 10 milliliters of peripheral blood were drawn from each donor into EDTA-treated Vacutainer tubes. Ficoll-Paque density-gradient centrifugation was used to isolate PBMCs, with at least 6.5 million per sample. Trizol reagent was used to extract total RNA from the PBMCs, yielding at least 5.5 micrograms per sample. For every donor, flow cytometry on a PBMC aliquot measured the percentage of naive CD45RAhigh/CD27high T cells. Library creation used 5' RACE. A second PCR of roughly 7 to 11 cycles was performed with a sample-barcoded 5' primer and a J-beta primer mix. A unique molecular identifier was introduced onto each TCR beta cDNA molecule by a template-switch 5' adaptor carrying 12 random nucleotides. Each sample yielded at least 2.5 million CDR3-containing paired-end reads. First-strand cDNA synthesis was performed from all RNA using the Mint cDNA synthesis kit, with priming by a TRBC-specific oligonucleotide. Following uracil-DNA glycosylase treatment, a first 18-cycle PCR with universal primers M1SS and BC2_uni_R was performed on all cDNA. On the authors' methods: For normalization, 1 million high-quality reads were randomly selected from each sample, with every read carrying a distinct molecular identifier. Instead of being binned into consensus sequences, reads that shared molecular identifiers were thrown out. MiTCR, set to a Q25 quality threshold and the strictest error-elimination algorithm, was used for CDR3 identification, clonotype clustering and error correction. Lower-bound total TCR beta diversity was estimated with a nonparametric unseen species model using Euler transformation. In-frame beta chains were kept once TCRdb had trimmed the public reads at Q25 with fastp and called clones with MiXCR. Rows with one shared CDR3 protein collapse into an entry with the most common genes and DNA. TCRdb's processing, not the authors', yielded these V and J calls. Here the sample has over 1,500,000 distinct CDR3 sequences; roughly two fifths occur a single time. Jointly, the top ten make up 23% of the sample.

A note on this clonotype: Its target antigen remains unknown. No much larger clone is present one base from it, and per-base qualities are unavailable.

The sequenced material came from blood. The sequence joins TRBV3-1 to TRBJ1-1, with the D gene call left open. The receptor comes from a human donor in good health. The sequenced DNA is TGTGCCAGCAGCCCTTTCCCGACGGGAGACACTGAAGCTTTCTTT. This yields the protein CASSPFPTGDTEAFF.